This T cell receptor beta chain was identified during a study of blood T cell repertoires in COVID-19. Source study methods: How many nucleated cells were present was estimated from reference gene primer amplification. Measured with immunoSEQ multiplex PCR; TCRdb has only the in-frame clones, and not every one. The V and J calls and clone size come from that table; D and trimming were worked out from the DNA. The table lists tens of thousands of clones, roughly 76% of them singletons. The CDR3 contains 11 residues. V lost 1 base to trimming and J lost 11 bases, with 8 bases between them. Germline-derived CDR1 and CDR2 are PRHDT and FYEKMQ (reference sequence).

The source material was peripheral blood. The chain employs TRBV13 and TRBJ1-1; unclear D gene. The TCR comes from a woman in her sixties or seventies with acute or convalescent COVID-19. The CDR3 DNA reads TGTGCCAGCAGCTTAGCGGGTACGGCTTTCTTT. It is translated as CASSLAGTAFF.